The 9 T cell receptor beta chains below all came from one sample that was sequenced in a study of blood T cell repertoires in COVID-19. The assay was immunoSEQ multiplex PCR, and TCRdb's table has in-frame clones only and misses some. Found here are around 220,000 clones, around 88% of them singletons; the top ten hold roughly 1.5%. Input material: peripheral blood. These receptors were taken from a man between 18 and 29 years old with active or convalescent COVID-19.

The V and J genes are TRBV27 and TRBJ2-7; D is undetermined. CDR3 length: 15 residues. Deletions cut 0 bases from V and 3 bases from J, with 12 bases between. Germline assignment: CDR1 MNHEY and CDR2 SMNVEV (reference sequence). The CDR3 sequence: CASSLSTQFLYEQYF. The CDR3, as DNA: TGTGCCAGCAGTTTATCGACACAGTTCCTCTACGAGCAGTACTTC.

The chain combines TRBV27 with TRBJ1-1, with D tentatively TRBD1 (5 bases). V lost 10 bases to trimming and J lost 1 base, with 31 bases between them. The CDR3 has 19 residues. The germline CDR1 and CDR2 sequences are MNHEY and SMNVEV (reference sequence). CDR3 sequence reads: CATRTLWGDGGFRNTEAFF. The CDR3 bases are TGTGCCACCCGCACTCTGTGGGGGGACGGTGGATTTCGGAACACTGAAGCTTTCTTT.

V usage is TRBV5-4 and J usage is TRBJ1-1, with 8 bases lining up with TRBD1. Germline CDR1 reads SGHNT; CDR2 reads YYREEE (reference sequence). The length of the CDR3 is 15 residues. The V segment lost 4 bases and the J segment 4 bases; nucleotides outside the gene matches: 9. CDR3 in amino acids: CASSGIQGVGTEAFF. CDR3 DNA sequence: TGTGCCAGCAGCGGAATACAGGGGGTAGGCACTGAAGCTTTCTTT. The variable domain in full, with the rest retrieved from reference TRBV5-4 and TRBJ1-1, is ETGVTQSPTHLIKTRGQQVTLRCSSQSGHNTVSWYQQALGQGPQFIFQYYREEENGRGNFPPRFSGLQFPNYSSELNVNALELDDSALYLCASSGIQGVGTEAFFGQGTRLTVV.

The V gene is TRBV18, the J gene TRBJ1-4, with 8 bases lining up with TRBD1. The CDR3 has 19 residues. V shed 4 bases, J shed 3 bases, and the junction held 16 bases outside the gene matches. Germline values: CDR1 KGHSH, CDR2 LQKENI. The CDR3 spells CASSLMQATGVLANEKLFF. The CDR3 nucleotides read TGTGCCAGCTCACTAATGCAAGCGACAGGGGTCCTTGCTAATGAAAAACTGTTTTTT.

This clone was picked up one time. The chain employs TRBV6-5 and TRBJ2-2; TRBD2 agrees at 11 bases. Germline lookup yields CDR1 MNHEY and CDR2 SVGAGI. V dropped 2 bases and J dropped 7; count of bases not matched to a gene: 6. The CDR3 has 16 amino acids. CDR3 nucleotides: TGTGCCAGCAGTTACAGGACTAGCGGGTACCTCGGGGAGCTGTTTTTT. This sequence encodes CASSYRTSGYLGELFF.

This clone was counted a single time. The rearrangement uses TRBV19 and TRBJ2-2; 7 bases agree with TRBD1. V was pared by 5 bases and J by 3 bases, with 24 bases of the junction left unmatched. CDR3 length: 21 amino acids. Germline values: CDR1 LNHDA, CDR2 SQIVND (reference sequence). The CDR3 region is CASSLQPGQTTFHTHTGELFF. The CDR3 coding sequence is TGTGCCAGTAGTCTCCAACCGGGACAGACTACTTTTCATACCCACACCGGGGAGCTGTTTTTT. Full variable domain (outside the CDR3, taken from reference TRBV19 and TRBJ2-2): DGGITQSPKYLFRKEGQNVTLSCEQNLNHDAMYWYRQDPGQGLRLIYYSQIVNDFQKGDIAEGYSVSREKKESFPLTVTSAQKNPTAFYLCASSLQPGQTTFHTHTGELFFGEGSRLTVL.

CDR3 nucleotides: TGTGCCAGCGCCAGCCAGGCGCGACAGCCCCAGCATTTT. The encoded protein is CASASQARQPQHF. The J gene is TRBJ1-5, the V gene TRBV6-5; D is undetermined. With 8 bases removed from V and 7 bases from J, the gap between germline ends came to 15 bases. The CDR3 totals 13 residues. Looked up from germline, CDR1 is MNHEY and CDR2 is SVGAGI.

The CDR3 here is CASSLDSGTSGSGPDTQYF. For the CDR3, the DNA is TGTGCCAGCAGCTTAGATTCCGGGACTAGCGGGAGCGGTCCAGATACGCAGTATTTT. V gene TRBV7-6 combines with J gene TRBJ2-3, with TRBD2 identical over 14 bases. Trimming at V came to 1 base and at J to 4 bases, leaving 10 bases not matched to a gene. The CDR3 contains 19 residues. CDR1 and CDR2 from the germline V gene are SGHVS and FNYEAQ.

V is TRBV5-1 and J is TRBJ2-7, with D unclear. CDR3 length: 12 residues. Trimming took off 0 bases at V and 5 bases at J, with 6 bases between the two ends. Germline values: CDR1 SGHRS, CDR2 YFSETQ. CDR3 sequence reads: CASSLDGHEQYF. In nucleotides, the CDR3 is TGCGCCAGCAGCTTGGATGGGCACGAGCAGTACTTC.